A selection of T cell receptor beta chains follows, all from one sample in a study of blood T cell repertoires in COVID-19. Clones were sequenced by immunoSEQ multiplex PCR, and TCRdb holds only the in-frame ones, with some missing. The table lists roughly 160,000 clones, under 90% of them singletons. Sequenced input: PBMCs or T cells enriched from blood (not recorded which). Receptors originate from a woman aged 60-75 years who had recovered from COVID-19. The CDR3 runs from the conserved cysteine through the conserved F or W. D genes are given only for firm matches. The size field is filled for only some rows; it gives once, few, many or a size class.

d_call,clone_size,v_call,j_call,cdr3_nt,cdr3_aa
TRBD2,.,TRBV7-2,TRBJ2-1,TGTGCCAGCAGCGTCGGGGGGGGCACCTACAATGAGCAGTTCTTC,CASSVGGGTYNEQFF
.,.,TRBV21-1,TRBJ1-5,TGTGCCAGCAGCAACCGGGACAGGGTGAATCAGCCCCAGCATTTT,CASSNRDRVNQPQHF
.,.,TRBV7-9,TRBJ2-2,TGTGCCAGCAGCCGACAGATCACAGGGAGCACCGGGGAGCTGTTTTTT,CASSRQITGSTGELFF
TRBD1,.,TRBV5-1,TRBJ1-3,TGCGCCAGCAGCGGACAGGGGTACGGAAACACCATATATTTT,CASSGQGYGNTIYF
.,.,TRBV24-1,TRBJ1-5,TGTGCCACCAGTGGCCAGGGTTTTGGCAATCAGCCCCAGCATTTT,CATSGQGFGNQPQHF
.,few,TRBV2,TRBJ2-3,TGTGCCAGCAGTGTGAATAGCGTTAGCACAGATACGCAGTATTTT,CASSVNSVSTDTQYF
.,once,TRBV19,TRBJ1-2,TGTGCCAGTAGTATCCCCGCAGGGATCTATGGCTACACCTTC,CASSIPAGIYGYTF
TRBD1,.,TRBV5-6,TRBJ1-2,TGTGCCAGCAGCTTTACAGGGGTGACAGGAGGCTACACCTTC,CASSFTGVTGGYTF
TRBD2,.,TRBV27,TRBJ2-1,TGTGCCAGCAGTTTTACTAGCGGGGGGGCCTACAATGAGCAGTTCTTC,CASSFTSGGAYNEQFF
.,.,TRBV5-1,TRBJ1-3,TGCGCCAGCAGCCTGGGATCTCTTTACAATGGAAACACCATATATTTT,CASSLGSLYNGNTIYF
.,.,TRBV19,TRBJ1-5,TGTGCCAGCACCCCAGGGTCGGCTGGCAATCAGCCCCAGCATTTT,CASTPGSAGNQPQHF
.,.,TRBV4-1,TRBJ2-2,TGCGCCAGCAGCCAAGATTCCGACGGGGGTGGCACCGGGGAGCTGTTTTTT,CASSQDSDGGGTGELFF
TRBD1,.,TRBV5-1,TRBJ1-6,TGCGCCAGCAGCTTGCGAACAGGGGGTGATTCACCCCTCCACTTT,CASSLRTGGDSPLHF
.,.,TRBV2,TRBJ2-7,TGTGCCAGCAGGGACATAACAGACCTCTCCTACGAGCAGTACTTC,CASRDITDLSYEQYF
TRBD2,.,TRBV5-6,TRBJ2-5,TGTGCCAGCAGCACACCACTAGCGGGGAAGGAGACCCAGTACTTC,CASSTPLAGKETQYF
TRBD2,.,TRBV30,TRBJ2-1,TGTGCCTGGACCGGCCTCCGGGAGGGCAATGAGCAGTTCTTC,CAWTGLREGNEQFF
TRBD1,.,TRBV19,TRBJ1-2,TGTGCCAGTAGCTTGACAGGGGACTATGGCTACACCTTC,CASSLTGDYGYTF
TRBD1,.,TRBV19,TRBJ1-1,TGTGCCATTTCAATCAGGACAGGGTCGCATGAAGCTTTCTTT,CAISIRTGSHEAFF
TRBD2,.,TRBV9,TRBJ2-1,TGTGCCAGCAGCCCGGGGGGGGCACTATACAATGAGCAGTTCTTC,CASSPGGALYNEQFF
TRBD2,few,TRBV2,TRBJ2-5,TGTGCCAGCACTAAGGGACTAGCGGGGGCCCAAGAGACCCAGTACTTC,CASTKGLAGAQETQYF
TRBD2,once,TRBV2,TRBJ2-1,TGTGCCAGCAACCTAGCGGGGCTCTACAATGAGCAGTTCTTC,CASNLAGLYNEQFF
.,.,TRBV5-1,TRBJ1-4,TGCGCCAGCAGCTTGCCCGCGAAAGAAAAACTGTTTTTT,CASSLPAKEKLFF
.,.,TRBV10-1,TRBJ2-2,TGCGCCAGCAGTGATAGGAGGACCGGGGAGCTGTTTTTT,CASSDRRTGELFF
.,.,TRBV5-4,TRBJ2-2,TGTGCCAGCAGCTTGACAGGAGAGACCGGGGAGCTGTTTTTT,CASSLTGETGELFF
TRBD2,.,TRBV4-1,TRBJ2-7,TGCGCCAGCAGCTTAGGACTAGCGGGGGTCGCCTACGAGCAGTACTTC,CASSLGLAGVAYEQYF
.,.,TRBV9,TRBJ1-2,TGTGCCAGCAGCGCCCTCCGAGTATACACCTTC,CASSALRVYTF
.,.,TRBV20-1,TRBJ2-3,TGCAGTGCTAGCCGGGATACGCAGTATTTT,CSASRDTQYF
TRBD1,.,TRBV5-1,TRBJ2-1,TGCGCCAGCAGCTACCGGGACAGGACCTACAATGAGCAGTTCTTC,CASSYRDRTYNEQFF
TRBD1,.,TRBV12-3/TRBV12-4,TRBJ1-1,TGTGCCAGCAGCCGGACAGGGAACACTGAAGCTTTCTTT,CASSRTGNTEAFF
.,many,TRBV6-5,TRBJ2-3,TGTGCCAGCAGTTACCCGGGGGGCTTGTGGTATTTT,CASSYPGGLWYF
TRBD1,.,TRBV19,TRBJ2-3,TGTGCCAGTAGTATTGGTGGACAGGGACGTGATACGCAGTATTTT,CASSIGGQGRDTQYF
TRBD2,once,TRBV30,TRBJ2-5,TGTGCCTGGAGCGGACTAGCGGGGGGCCGGGAGACCCAGTACTTC,CAWSGLAGGRETQYF
.,.,TRBV29-1,TRBJ1-2,TGCAGCGTTCACAGGGACGTCGGCGGCTACACCTTC,CSVHRDVGGYTF
TRBD1,.,TRBV30,TRBJ2-7,TGTGCCTGGCCCCCCGGGCAGGGGGCTCGGGACGAGCAGTACTTC,CAWPPGQGARDEQYF
.,.,TRBV12-2,TRBJ2-1,TGTGCAAGTCGACGCCAAACCGACCCGAATCCCAGGTACAATGAGCAGTTCTTC,CASRRQTDPNPRYNEQFF
TRBD1,.,TRBV5-1,TRBJ1-1,TGCGCCAGCAGCTTGATTCCCGCAGGGGGCAATACTGAAGCTTTCTTT,CASSLIPAGGNTEAFF
.,.,TRBV3-1/TRBV3-2,TRBJ2-5,TGTGCCAGCAGCCACGCTTGGCTAGACCAAGAAGGCCAGTACTTC,CASSHAWLDQEGQYF
TRBD1,.,TRBV9,TRBJ1-3,TGTGCCAGCAGCGCAGGGGGACAGGTAACTGCTGGAAACACCATATATTTT,CASSAGGQVTAGNTIYF
.,.,TRBV27,TRBJ1-1,TGTGCCAGCAGAGGCCACAGGGACACTGAAGCTTTCTTT,CASRGHRDTEAFF
.,.,TRBV5-6,TRBJ2-5,TGTGCCAGCAGCTTGGGGGCCTTAAAACAGAGGGCCCAGTACTTC,CASSLGALKQRAQYF
TRBD2,.,TRBV5-1,TRBJ2-1,TGCGCCAGCAGCTTGGCGTCTAGCGGGGGGCACAATGAGCAGTTCTTC,CASSLASSGGHNEQFF
.,.,TRBV6-5,TRBJ2-3,TGTGCCAGCAGTTACTCCGAGGGTCGGAGCACAGATACGCAGTATTTT,CASSYSEGRSTDTQYF
.,.,TRBV7-9,TRBJ1-4,TGTGCCAGCAGCTTAACACGGCAGGGGGAAAAACTGTTTTTT,CASSLTRQGEKLFF
.,.,TRBV6-6,TRBJ1-2,TGTGCCAGCAGTTTTGGTTCCGGAGACTATGGCTACACCTTC,CASSFGSGDYGYTF
.,.,TRBV27,TRBJ1-1,TGTGCCACGCACAGGGAAAAAGAAGCTTTCTTT,CATHREKEAFF
TRBD1,few,TRBV6-5,TRBJ2-4,TGTGCCAGCAGCTCGACAGGGAGCGGTAACATTCAGTACTTC,CASSSTGSGNIQYF
TRBD1,few,TRBV10-3,TRBJ1-2,TGTGCCATCTACTCCGGGACAGGGGGCTATGGCTACACCTTC,CAIYSGTGGYGYTF
.,.,TRBV29-1,TRBJ2-1,TGCAGCGTTGGCGGACAGCCCGCCGCAAGCAAACAGGGGGGGTCCTACAATGAGCAGTTCTTC,CSVGGQPAASKQGGSYNEQFF
TRBD1,.,TRBV7-8,TRBJ1-3,TGTGCCAGCAGCTCCGGGACAGGAGGAAACACCATATATTTT,CASSSGTGGNTIYF
.,.,TRBV12-3/TRBV12-4,TRBJ1-1,TGTGCCAGCAGGGGGGGAGAAGGGACTGAAGCTTTCTTT,CASRGGEGTEAFF
TRBD1,.,TRBV30,TRBJ2-5,TGTGCCTGGAGAAGGGGTCAGGGGGCAGGAGAGACCCAGTACTTC,CAWRRGQGAGETQYF
TRBD1,.,TRBV19,TRBJ2-7,TGTGCCAGTAGTCCTCGGACAGGGGGGTACGAGCAGTACTTC,CASSPRTGGYEQYF
TRBD1,few,TRBV7-2,TRBJ1-1,TGTGCCAGCAGCTTCGGGACAGGGAACACTGAAGCTTTCTTT,CASSFGTGNTEAFF
TRBD1,.,TRBV7-2,TRBJ2-4,TGTGCCAGCAGCTCTCTTGGGACAGGGGAGAAGGCCAAAAACATTCAGTACTTC,CASSSLGTGEKAKNIQYF
TRBD1,.,TRBV7-8,TRBJ1-1,TGTGCCAGCAGCTCTTTCTCCCTAAAGCCAGGGGGCACTGAAGCTTTCTTT,CASSSFSLKPGGTEAFF
TRBD1,.,TRBV5-4,TRBJ1-1,TGTGCCAGCAGCCCCCGACAGGGGAGCACTGAAGCTTTCTTT,CASSPRQGSTEAFF
.,.,TRBV5-1,TRBJ2-3,TGCGCCAGCAGCTTAAGGACTTCCGACACAGATACGCAGTATTTT,CASSLRTSDTDTQYF
.,.,TRBV5-8,TRBJ1-2,TGTGCCAGCAGCACGGGTTTCTATGGCTACACCTTC,CASSTGFYGYTF
TRBD2,.,TRBV5-4,TRBJ2-3,TGTGCCAGCAGCCCGGGGGGGCGTATCACAGATACGCAGTATTTT,CASSPGGRITDTQYF
.,.,TRBV11-2,TRBJ2-4,TGTGCCAGCAGTTTAGGGTTCAAGGGGGCCAAAAACATTCAGTACTTC,CASSLGFKGAKNIQYF